Each of the 21 T cell receptor beta chains below was sequenced from the same sample in a study of blood T cell repertoires in COVID-19 (TCRdb year 2020). The receptor library was made with the immunoSEQ multiplex PCR assay. Not all clones reach the TCRdb copy of this immuneACCESS table, which keeps in-frame sequences only. Checked studies attribute under half of the gap to unresolved V genes and leave the rest unexplained. A total of some 220,000 clones appear in this sample, roughly 84% of them only once. The ten largest account for 2.9% of the sample. Sequences were obtained from peripheral blood. The source of these receptors is a man aged 45-65 years who had recovered from COVID-19.

J is TRBJ1-1 and V is TRBV2, with D hard to call. The ends were cut back, 0 bases at V and 5 bases at J, with 7 bases in the middle. The CDR3 is 13 residues long. Looked up from germline, CDR1 is SNHLY and CDR2 is FYNNEI. CDR3 bases: TGTGCCAGCAGTGAAGCGGTGCTAACTGAAGCTTTCTTT. This encodes CASSEAVLTEAFF.

The chain joins TRBV10-1 to TRBJ1-6; D ambiguous. The CDR3 extends over 13 amino acids. Trimming cost V 3 bases and J 10 bases, with 10 bases left between them. Germline V CDR1 and CDR2: WNHNN, SYGVQD (reference sequence). CDR3 residues: CASSDSGGSPLHF. For the CDR3, the DNA is TGCGCCAGCAGTGATTCGGGTGGCTCACCCCTCCACTTT.

The V call is TRBV5-4, the J call TRBJ2-3, with TRBD2 matching over 7 bases. There are 17 residues in the CDR3. J lost 4 bases, V lost 4 bases, and 15 bases had no gene match. Germline CDR1 SGHNT, CDR2 YYREEE (reference sequence). CDR3 residues: CASSGAGGVQASDTQYF. Written as DNA, the CDR3 is TGTGCCAGCAGCGGGGCTGGGGGGGTCCAGGCTTCAGATACGCAGTATTTT. Filled out from reference TRBV5-4 and TRBJ2-3, the complete variable domain reads ETGVTQSPTHLIKTRGQQVTLRCSSQSGHNTVSWYQQALGQGPQFIFQYYREEENGRGNFPPRFSGLQFPNYSSELNVNALELDDSALYLCASSGAGGVQASDTQYFGPGTRLTVL.

The V gene is TRBV28, the J gene TRBJ1-2; D is possibly TRBD1 (6 bases). Deletions cut 8 bases from V and 7 bases from J, with 20 bases between. The CDR3 sequence is 14 residues long. CDR1 and CDR2 (germline): MDHEN, SYDVKM. The CDR3 nucleotides read TGTGCCAGCCTCCTCCGGCAGGGGAGACGTGGCTACACCTTC. Translating gives CASLLRQGRRGYTF.

In its sample, this clone was seen once. The CDR3 sequence is CASSFQRYQETQYF. DNA of the CDR3: TGTGCCAGCAGTTTTCAGCGGTACCAAGAGACCCAGTACTTC. The V and J genes are TRBV7-2 and TRBJ2-5, with a possible D match to TRBD2 (5 bases). Germline V gene lookup returns CDR1 SGHTA and CDR2 FQGNSA. The CDR3 is 14 amino acids. Trimming removed 6 bases from V and 0 bases from J, with 11 bases in between.

Only a few counts were recorded for this clone. The J gene is TRBJ1-5, the V gene TRBV2, with D perhaps TRBD1 (5 bases). V dropped 6 bases and J dropped 0 bases, with 12 bases sitting between them. CDR3 size: 15 residues. The V gene's germline CDR1 is SNHLY and CDR2 FYNNEI. CDR3 amino acids: CASRLDTTSNQPQHF. The CDR3 nucleotides are TGTGCCAGCAGGTTGGACACAACTAGCAATCAGCCCCAGCATTTT.

This clone was seen a handful of times. This chain uses TRBV28 with TRBJ2-7; the D gene is possibly TRBD2 (7 bases). This CDR3 is 14 amino acids long. Germline-derived CDR1 and CDR2 are MDHEN and SYDVKM. V lost 5 bases, J lost 2 bases, and 13 bases lay in between. CDR3 bases: TGTGCCAGCAGTCTAGGGGGGAGGGCCTACGAGCAGTACTTC. It codes for CASSLGGRAYEQYF.

The gene calls are TRBV7-2 and TRBJ2-5; 7 bases match TRBD1. CDR1 and CDR2 from the germline V gene are SGHTA and FQGNSA. Germline trimming cut 2 bases from V and 5 bases from J; bases unmatched to any gene: 11. The CDR3 runs to 16 residues. The CDR3 bases are TGTGCCAGCAGCTTAATGGCAGGGGGTGGTGGGGAGACCCAGTACTTC. Translated: CASSLMAGGGGETQYF.

The rearrangement joins TRBV3-1 (or the pseudogene TRBV3-2) to TRBJ2-7; 13 bases map to TRBD2. The CDR3 covers 16 residues. Looked up from germline, CDR1 is LGHDT and CDR2 is YNNKEL (reference sequence). The ends lost 1 base at V and 7 bases at J; junction bases unmatched: 7. This CDR3 is CASSQAPGTSGTEQYF. CDR3 sequence (DNA): TGTGCCAGCAGCCAAGCCCCCGGGACTAGCGGGACAGAGCAGTACTTC.

V is TRBV10-3 and J is TRBJ2-1; 7 bases are a match to TRBD1. After removal of 4 bases from V and 5 bases from J, the junction contained 14 bases not matched to a gene. The V gene's germline CDR1 is ENHRY and CDR2 SYGVKD. This CDR3 region has 17 residues. CDR3 in DNA: TGTGCCATCAGTGGGTCCGCAGGAAGACAGGGTAACAATGAGCAGTTCTTC. This codes for CAISGSAGRQGNNEQFF.

The chain employs TRBV5-6 and TRBJ2-7; 13 nucleotides line up with TRBD2. Germline V gene sequence: CDR1 SGHDT, CDR2 YYEEEE. V was pared by 4 bases and J by 2 bases, with 6 bases of the junction left unmatched. The CDR3 sequence is 16 residues long. The CDR3 DNA reads TGTGCCAGCAGCCCCTATACTAGCGGGAGGGCCTACGAGCAGTACTTC. Its translation is CASSPYTSGRAYEQYF.

The V gene is TRBV7-2, the J gene TRBJ2-1; TRBD2 aligns across 15 bases. This CDR3 region has 16 residues. Per germline, CDR1 SGHTA and CDR2 FQGNSA. The V gene end was trimmed by 5 bases and the J gene end by 9 bases; junction bases not matched to a gene: 8. The CDR3 is CASSPRTSGRVTEQFF. The CDR3 DNA sequence: TGTGCCAGCAGCCCTCGGACTAGCGGGAGGGTTACTGAGCAGTTCTTC.

The chain joins TRBV6-1 to TRBJ2-1, with TRBD2 matching over 9 bases. Germline V CDR1 and CDR2: MNHNS, SASEGT. V was pared by 1 base and J by 5 bases, with 3 bases of the junction left unmatched. The CDR3 has 15 amino acids. The CDR3 bases are TGTGCCAGCAGTGAAGTTCCTAGCGGGAACAATGAGCAGTTCTTC. Protein: CASSEVPSGNNEQFF.

The rearrangement uses TRBV3-1 (or the pseudogene TRBV3-2) and TRBJ1-2, with a tentative D call TRBD1 (5 bases). V was clipped by 2 bases and J by 8 bases, with 12 bases between them. Germline lookup yields CDR1 LGHDT and CDR2 YNNKEL (reference sequence). The CDR3 contains 13 residues. CDR3 nucleotide sequence: TGTGCCAGCAGCCAACCCCGGGGGGGAGGCTACACCTTC. It encodes CASSQPRGGGYTF.

The V gene is TRBV18, the J gene TRBJ1-2; 7 bases fit TRBD1. CDR1 is KGHSH and CDR2 is LQKENI in the germline V gene. This CDR3 has 14 amino acids. The ends lost 6 bases at V and 2 bases at J; junction bases unmatched: 6. The CDR3 DNA sequence: TGTGCCAGCTCCCCGGACAGGCGGAACTATGGCTACACCTTC. This encodes CASSPDRRNYGYTF.

V gene TRBV5-1 combines with J gene TRBJ2-3; D is possibly TRBD1 (6 bases). V lost 6 bases to trimming and J lost 0 bases, with 14 bases between them. This CDR3 spans 15 amino acids. Germline CDR1 reads SGHRS; CDR2 reads YFSETQ. The CDR3 is CASTPRGYSTDTQYF. CDR3 sequence (DNA): TGCGCCAGCACTCCCAGGGGTTATAGCACAGATACGCAGTATTTT. Complete variable domain (other parts from reference TRBV5-1 and TRBJ2-3): KAGVTQTPRYLIKTRGQQVTLSCSPISGHRSVSWYQQTPGQGLQFLFEYFSETQRNKGNFPGRFSGRQFSNSRSEMNVSTLELGDSALYLCASTPRGYSTDTQYFGPGTRLTVL.

This clone was seen only a few times. The chain is built from TRBV2 and TRBJ1-6, with 8 bases matching TRBD1. CDR3 length equals 15 residues. V dropped 5 bases and J dropped 6; count of bases not matched to a gene: 6. Germline-derived CDR1 and CDR2 are SNHLY and FYNNEI. CDR3 residues: CASSKRDRGNSPLHF. Written as DNA, the CDR3 is TGTGCCAGCAGTAAAAGAGACAGGGGTAATTCACCCCTCCACTTT. The whole variable domain, remainder taken from reference TRBV2 and TRBJ1-6, is EPEVTQTPSHQVTQMGQEVILRCVPISNHLYFYWYRQILGQKVEFLVSFYNNEISEKSEIFDDQFSVERPDGSNFTLKIRSTKLEDSAMYFCASSKRDRGNSPLHFGNGTRLTVT.

The CDR3 sequence is CAGRNFLQGSSSGNTIYF. CDR3 bases: TGTGCCGGACGCAATTTCCTACAGGGGTCCTCTTCTGGAAACACCATATATTTT. The chain combines TRBV28 with TRBJ1-3, with TRBD1 identical over 7 bases. With 11 bases clipped from V and 1 base from J, the junction kept 20 bases outside the gene matches. Germline CDR1 MDHEN, CDR2 SYDVKM. The CDR3 runs to 18 residues.

CDR3: CASSISQVAEKLFF. The DNA for the CDR3 is TGTGCCAGTAGTATATCGCAGGTCGCCGAAAAACTGTTTTTT. The chain joins TRBV19 to TRBJ1-4; D remains unclear. From germline, CDR1 is LNHDA and CDR2 SQIVND (reference sequence). This CDR3 has 14 amino acids. V shed 2 bases and J shed 8 bases, with 12 bases lying between them.

The chain is built from TRBV9 and TRBJ2-5, with 11 bases matching TRBD2. From germline, CDR1 is SGDLS and CDR2 YYNGEE. The CDR3 contains 16 residues. V lost 0 bases and J lost 4; bases outside the gene matches: 5. The DNA for the CDR3 is TGTGCCAGCAGCGTAGGTAGCGGGAGGGCTCCAGAGACCCAGTACTTC. Protein sequence: CASSVGSGRAPETQYF.

The genes are TRBV28 and TRBJ2-7; 8 bases align to TRBD1. The CDR3 has 15 residues. Germline CDR1 is MDHEN and CDR2 is SYDVKM. Trimming took 0 bases from V and 2 from J; bases not matched to a gene: 3. The CDR3 loop reads CASSLWSGGAYEQYF. CDR3 coding DNA: TGTGCCAGCAGTTTATGGTCAGGGGGCGCCTACGAGCAGTACTTC.